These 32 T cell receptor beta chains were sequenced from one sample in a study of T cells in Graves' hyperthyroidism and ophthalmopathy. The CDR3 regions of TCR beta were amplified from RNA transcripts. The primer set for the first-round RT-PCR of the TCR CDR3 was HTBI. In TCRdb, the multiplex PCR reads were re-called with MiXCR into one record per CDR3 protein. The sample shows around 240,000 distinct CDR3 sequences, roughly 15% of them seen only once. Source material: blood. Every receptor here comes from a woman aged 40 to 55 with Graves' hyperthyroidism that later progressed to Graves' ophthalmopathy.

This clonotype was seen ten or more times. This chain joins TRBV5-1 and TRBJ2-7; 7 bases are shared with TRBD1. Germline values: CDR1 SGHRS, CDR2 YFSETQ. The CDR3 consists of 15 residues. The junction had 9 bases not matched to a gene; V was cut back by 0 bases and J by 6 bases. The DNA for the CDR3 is TGCGCCAGCAGCTTGGAACCGGTAGGGGGCATCGAGCAGTACTTC. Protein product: CASSLEPVGGIEQYF.

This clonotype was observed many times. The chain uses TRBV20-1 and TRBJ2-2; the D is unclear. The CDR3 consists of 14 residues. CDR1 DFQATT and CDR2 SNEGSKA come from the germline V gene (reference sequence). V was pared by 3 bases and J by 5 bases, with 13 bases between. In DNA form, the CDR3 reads TGCAGTGCTAGGGGATTACTAAGGACCGGGGAGCTGTTTTTT. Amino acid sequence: CSARGLLRTGELFF.

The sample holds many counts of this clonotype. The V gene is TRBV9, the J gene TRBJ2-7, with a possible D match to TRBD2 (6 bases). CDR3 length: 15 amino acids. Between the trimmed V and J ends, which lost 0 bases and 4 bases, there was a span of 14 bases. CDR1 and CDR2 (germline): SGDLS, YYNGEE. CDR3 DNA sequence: TGTGCCAGCAGCGTAGACGGGAGCCCGGGGTACGAGCAGTACTTC. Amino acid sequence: CASSVDGSPGYEQYF.

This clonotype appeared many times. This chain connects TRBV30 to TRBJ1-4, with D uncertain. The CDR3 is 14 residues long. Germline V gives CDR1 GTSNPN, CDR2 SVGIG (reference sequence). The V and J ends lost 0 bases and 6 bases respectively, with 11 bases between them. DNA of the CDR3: TGTGCCTGGAGTGTGGCACGGATAGATGAAAAACTGTTTTTT. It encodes CAWSVARIDEKLFF.

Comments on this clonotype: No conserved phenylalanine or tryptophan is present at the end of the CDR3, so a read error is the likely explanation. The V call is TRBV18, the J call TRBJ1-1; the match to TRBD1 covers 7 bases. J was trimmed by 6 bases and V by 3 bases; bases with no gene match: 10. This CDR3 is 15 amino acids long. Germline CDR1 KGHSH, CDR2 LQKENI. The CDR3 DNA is TGTGCCAGCTCACCCTCCGTAGGGGGCGGATCTGAAGCTTTCCTT. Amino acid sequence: CASSPSVGGGSEAFL.

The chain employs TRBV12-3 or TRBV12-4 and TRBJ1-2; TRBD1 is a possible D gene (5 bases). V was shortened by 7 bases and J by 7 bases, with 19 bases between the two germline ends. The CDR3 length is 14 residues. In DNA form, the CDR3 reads TGTGCCAGCACCTTGACGGGGCGCGGATTTGGCTACACCTTC. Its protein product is CASTLTGRGFGYTF.

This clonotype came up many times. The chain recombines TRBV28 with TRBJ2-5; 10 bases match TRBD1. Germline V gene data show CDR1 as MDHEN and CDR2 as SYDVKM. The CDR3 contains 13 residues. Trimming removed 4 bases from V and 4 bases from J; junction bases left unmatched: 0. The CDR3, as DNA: TGTGCCAGCAGTTGGACAGGGGGAGAGACCCAGTACTTC. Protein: CASSWTGGETQYF.

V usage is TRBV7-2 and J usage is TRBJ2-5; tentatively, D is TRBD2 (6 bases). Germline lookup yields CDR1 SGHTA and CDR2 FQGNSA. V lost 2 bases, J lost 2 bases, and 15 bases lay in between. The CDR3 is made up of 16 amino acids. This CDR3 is CASSLSSLALQETQYF. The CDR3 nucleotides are TGTGCCAGCAGCTTAAGTTCCCTAGCGTTACAAGAGACCCAGTACTTC.

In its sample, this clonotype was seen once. The CDR3 loop reads CASSLQPPRDYGYTF. The CDR3 DNA reads TGTGCCAGCAGTCTTCAACCCCCCAGGGACTATGGCTACACCTTC. J is TRBJ1-2 and V is TRBV28; a weak D match, TRBD1 (5 bases). Deletions cut 5 bases from V and 3 bases from J, with 16 bases between. There are 15 residues in the CDR3. CDR1 is MDHEN and CDR2 is SYDVKM in the germline V gene.

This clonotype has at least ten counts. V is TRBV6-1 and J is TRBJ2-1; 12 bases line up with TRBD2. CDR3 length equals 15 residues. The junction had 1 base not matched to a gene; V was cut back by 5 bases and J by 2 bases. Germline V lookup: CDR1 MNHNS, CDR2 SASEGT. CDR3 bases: TGTGCCAGCAGTTCTAGCGGGGGGGCCTACAATGAGCAGTTCTTC. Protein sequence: CASSSSGGAYNEQFF.

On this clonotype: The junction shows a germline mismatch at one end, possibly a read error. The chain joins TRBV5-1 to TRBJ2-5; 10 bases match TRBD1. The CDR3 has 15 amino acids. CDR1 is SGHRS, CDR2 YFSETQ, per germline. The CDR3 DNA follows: TGCGCCAGCAGTCGGACCGGGACAGGGGTGGAGACCCACTACTTC. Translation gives CASSRTGTGVETHYF.

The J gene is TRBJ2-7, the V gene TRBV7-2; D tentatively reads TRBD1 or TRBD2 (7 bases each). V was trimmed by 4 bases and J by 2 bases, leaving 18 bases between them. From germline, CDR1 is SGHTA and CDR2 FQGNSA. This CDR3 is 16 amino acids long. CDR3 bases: TGTGCCAGCAGCTCAGGGGGGGCAGGGGCTCCCTACGAGCAGTACTTC. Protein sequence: CASSSGGAGAPYEQYF.

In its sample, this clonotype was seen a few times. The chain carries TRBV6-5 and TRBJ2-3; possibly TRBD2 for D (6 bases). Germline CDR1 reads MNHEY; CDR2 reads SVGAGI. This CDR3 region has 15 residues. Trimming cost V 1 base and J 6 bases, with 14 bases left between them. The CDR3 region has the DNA TGTGCCAGCAGTTACTTTGCGGGAAAACCCGATACGCAGTATTTT. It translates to CASSYFAGKPDTQYF.

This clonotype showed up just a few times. The CDR3: CASSQRAKQGAGTEAFF. The DNA for the CDR3 is TGTGCCAGCAGCCAAAGGGCAAAACAGGGGGCGGGGACTGAAGCTTTCTTT. The V and J genes are TRBV6-1 and TRBJ1-1, with 9 positions matching TRBD1. J gave up 5 bases and V 6 bases, and 16 bases lay outside the gene matches. Per germline, CDR1 MNHNS and CDR2 SASEGT. The CDR3 extends over 17 amino acids.

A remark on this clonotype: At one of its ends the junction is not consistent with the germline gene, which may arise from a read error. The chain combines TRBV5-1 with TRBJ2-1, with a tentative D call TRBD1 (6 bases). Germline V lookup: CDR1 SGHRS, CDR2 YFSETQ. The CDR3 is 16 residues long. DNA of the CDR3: TGTGCCAGCAGCGTCTTGGGACCACTAGGGGGCAATGAGCAGTTCTTC. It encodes CASSVLGPLGGNEQFF.

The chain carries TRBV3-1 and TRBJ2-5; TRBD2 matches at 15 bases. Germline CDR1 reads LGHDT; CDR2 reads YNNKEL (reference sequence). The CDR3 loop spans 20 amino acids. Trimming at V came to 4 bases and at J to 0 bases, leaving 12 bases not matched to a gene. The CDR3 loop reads CASSPKPGLAGGRYQETQYF. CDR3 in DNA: TGTGCCAGCAGCCCTAAACCGGGACTAGCGGGAGGCCGGTACCAAGAGACCCAGTACTTC.

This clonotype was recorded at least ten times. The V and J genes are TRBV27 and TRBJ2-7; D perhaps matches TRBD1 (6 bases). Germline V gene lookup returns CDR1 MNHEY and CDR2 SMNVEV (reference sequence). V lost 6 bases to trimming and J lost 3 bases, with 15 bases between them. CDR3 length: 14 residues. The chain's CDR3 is CASRISGTHYEQYF. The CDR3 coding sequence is TGTGCCAGCAGAATCTCCGGGACACACTACGAGCAGTACTTC.

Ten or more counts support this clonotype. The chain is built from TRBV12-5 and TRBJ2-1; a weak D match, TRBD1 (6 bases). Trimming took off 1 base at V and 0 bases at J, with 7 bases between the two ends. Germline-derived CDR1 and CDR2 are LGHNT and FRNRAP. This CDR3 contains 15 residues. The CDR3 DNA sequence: TGTGCTAGTGGTTTGGGGACAGTCTCCTACAATGAGCAGTTCTTC. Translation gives CASGLGTVSYNEQFF.

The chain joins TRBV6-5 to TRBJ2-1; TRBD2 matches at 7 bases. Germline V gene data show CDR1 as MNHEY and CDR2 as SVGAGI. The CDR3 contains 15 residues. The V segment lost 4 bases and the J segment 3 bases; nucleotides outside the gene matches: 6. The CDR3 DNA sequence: TGTGCCAGCAGTTCACCCGGGACTAACTACAATGAGCAGTTCTTC. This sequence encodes CASSSPGTNYNEQFF.

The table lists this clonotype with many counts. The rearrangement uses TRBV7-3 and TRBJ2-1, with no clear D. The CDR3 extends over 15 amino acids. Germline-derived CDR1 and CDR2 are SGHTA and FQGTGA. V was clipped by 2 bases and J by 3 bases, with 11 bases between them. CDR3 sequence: CASSLWPPFYNEQFF. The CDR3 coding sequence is TGTGCCAGCAGCTTATGGCCCCCGTTCTACAATGAGCAGTTCTTC.

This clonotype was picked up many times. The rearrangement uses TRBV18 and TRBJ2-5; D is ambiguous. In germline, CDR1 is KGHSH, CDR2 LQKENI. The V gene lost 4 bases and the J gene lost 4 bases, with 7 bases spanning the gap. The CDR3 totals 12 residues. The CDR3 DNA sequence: TGTGCCAGCTCACGAGGCGGAGAGACCCAGTACTTC. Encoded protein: CASSRGGETQYF.

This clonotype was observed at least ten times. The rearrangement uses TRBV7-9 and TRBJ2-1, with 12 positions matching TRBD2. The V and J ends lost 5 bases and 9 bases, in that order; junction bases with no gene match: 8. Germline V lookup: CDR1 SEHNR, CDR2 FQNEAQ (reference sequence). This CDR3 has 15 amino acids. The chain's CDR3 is CASSATSGRKVEQFF. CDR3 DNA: TGTGCCAGCAGCGCTACTAGCGGGAGGAAGGTTGAGCAGTTCTTC. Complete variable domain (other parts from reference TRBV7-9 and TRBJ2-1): DTGVSQNPRHKITKRGQNVTFRCDPISEHNRLYWYRQTLGQGPEFLTYFQNEAQLEKSRLLSDRFSAERPKGSFSTLEIQRTEQGDSAMYLCASSATSGRKVEQFFGPGTRLTVL.

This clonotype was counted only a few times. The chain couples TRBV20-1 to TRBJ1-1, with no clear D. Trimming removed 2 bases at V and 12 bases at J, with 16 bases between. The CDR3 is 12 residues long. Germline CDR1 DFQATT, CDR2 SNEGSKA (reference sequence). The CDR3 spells CSARNGRPDPFF. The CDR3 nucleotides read TGCAGTGCTAGAAACGGGAGACCGGACCCTTTCTTT.

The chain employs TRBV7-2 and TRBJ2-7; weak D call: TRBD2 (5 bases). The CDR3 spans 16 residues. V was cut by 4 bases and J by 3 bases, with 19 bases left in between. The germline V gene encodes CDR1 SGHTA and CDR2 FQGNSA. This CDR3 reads CASSSRGSRLCYEQYF. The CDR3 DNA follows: TGTGCCAGCAGCTCCCGCGGGTCGAGGTTATGCTACGAGCAGTACTTC.

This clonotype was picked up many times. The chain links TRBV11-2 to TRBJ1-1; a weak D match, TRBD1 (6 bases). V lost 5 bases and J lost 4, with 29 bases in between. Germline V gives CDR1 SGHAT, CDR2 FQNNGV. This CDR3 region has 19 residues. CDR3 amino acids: CASSHPGIWALRGGTEAFF. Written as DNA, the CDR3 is TGTGCCAGCAGCCACCCCGGAATTTGGGCCCTACGAGGGGGCACTGAAGCTTTCTTT. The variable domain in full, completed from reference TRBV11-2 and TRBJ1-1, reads EAGVAQSPRYKIIEKRQSVAFWCNPISGHATLYWYQQILGQGPKLLIQFQNNGVVDDSQLPKDRFSAERLKGVDSTLKIQPAKLEDSAVYLCASSHPGIWALRGGTEAFFGQGTRLTVV.

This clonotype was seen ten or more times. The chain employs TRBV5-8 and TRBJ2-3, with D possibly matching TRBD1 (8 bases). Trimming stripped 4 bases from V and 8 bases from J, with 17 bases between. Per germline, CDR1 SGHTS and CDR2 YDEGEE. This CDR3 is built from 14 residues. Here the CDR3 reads CASSLGQGLPTQYF. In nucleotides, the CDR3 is TGTGCCAGCAGCCTTGGACAGGGACTACCTACGCAGTATTTT. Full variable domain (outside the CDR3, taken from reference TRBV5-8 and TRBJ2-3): EAGVTQSPTHLIKTRGQQATLRCSPISGHTSVYWYQQALGLGLQFLLWYDEGEERNRGNFPPRFSGRQFPNYSSELNVNALELEDSALYLCASSLGQGLPTQYFGPGTRLTVL.

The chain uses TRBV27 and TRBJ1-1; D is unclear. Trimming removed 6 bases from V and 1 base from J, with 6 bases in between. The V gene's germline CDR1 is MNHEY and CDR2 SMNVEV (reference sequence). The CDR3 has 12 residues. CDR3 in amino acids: CASRKRNTEAFF. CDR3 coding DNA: TGTGCCAGCAGAAAGAGGAACACTGAAGCTTTCTTT.

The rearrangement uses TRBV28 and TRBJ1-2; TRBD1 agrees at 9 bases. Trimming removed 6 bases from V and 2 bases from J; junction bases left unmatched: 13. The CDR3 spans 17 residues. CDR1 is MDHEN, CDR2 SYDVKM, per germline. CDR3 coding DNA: TGTGCCAGCAGCGGCTGGAGGGACAGGGTTCCCAACTATGGCTACACCTTC. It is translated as CASSGWRDRVPNYGYTF.

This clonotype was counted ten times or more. The CDR3 protein is CASCLGQGYSAGELFF. The CDR3 DNA reads as TGTGCCAGCTGCCTGGGGCAGGGTTATTCGGCCGGGGAGCTGTTTTTT. The gene calls are TRBV11-2 and TRBJ2-2, with D perhaps matching TRBD1 (5 bases). The CDR3 has 16 residues. V gave up 8 bases and J gave up 6 bases, with 22 bases separating them. Germline CDR1 reads SGHAT; CDR2 reads FQNNGV.

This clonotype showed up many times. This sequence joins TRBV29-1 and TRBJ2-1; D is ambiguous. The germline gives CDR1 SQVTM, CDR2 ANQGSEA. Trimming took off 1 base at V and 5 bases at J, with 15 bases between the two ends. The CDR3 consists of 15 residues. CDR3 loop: CSVEAADRTHNEQFF. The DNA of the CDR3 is TGCAGCGTTGAAGCGGCAGACCGGACCCACAATGAGCAGTTCTTC.

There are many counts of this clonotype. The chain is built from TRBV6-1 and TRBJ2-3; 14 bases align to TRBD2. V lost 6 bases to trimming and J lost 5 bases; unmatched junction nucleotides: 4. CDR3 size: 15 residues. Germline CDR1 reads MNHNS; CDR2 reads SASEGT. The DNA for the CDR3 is TGTGCCAGCAGGGCCGGGACTAGCGGGGGAGATACGCAGTATTTT. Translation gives CASRAGTSGGDTQYF.

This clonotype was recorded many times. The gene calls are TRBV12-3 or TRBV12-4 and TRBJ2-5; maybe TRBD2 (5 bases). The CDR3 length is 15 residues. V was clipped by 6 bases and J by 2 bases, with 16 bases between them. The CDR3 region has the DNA TGTGCCAGCAGCCGACGGGAAGAGGGTCAAGAGACCCAGTACTTC. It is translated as CASSRREEGQETQYF.